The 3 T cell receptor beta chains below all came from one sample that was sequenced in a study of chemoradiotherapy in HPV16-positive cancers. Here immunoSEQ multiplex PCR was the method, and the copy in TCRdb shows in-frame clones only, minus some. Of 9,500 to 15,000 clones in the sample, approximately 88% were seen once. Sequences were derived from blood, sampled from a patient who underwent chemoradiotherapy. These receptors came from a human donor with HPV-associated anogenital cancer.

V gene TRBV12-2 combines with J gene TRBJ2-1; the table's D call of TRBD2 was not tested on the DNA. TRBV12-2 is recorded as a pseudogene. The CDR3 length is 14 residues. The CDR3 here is CASRLVDYSNEQFF. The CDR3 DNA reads TGTGCAAGTCGCTTAGTCGACTATAGTAATGAGCAGTTCTTC.

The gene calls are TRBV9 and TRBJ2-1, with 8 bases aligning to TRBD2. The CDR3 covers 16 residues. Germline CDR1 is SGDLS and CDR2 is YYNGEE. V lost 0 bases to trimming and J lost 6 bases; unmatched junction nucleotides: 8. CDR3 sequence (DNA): TGTGCCAGCAGCGTAGTGCCCCGGGGGGGTTCCAATGAGCAGTTCTTC. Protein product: CASSVVPRGGSNEQFF.

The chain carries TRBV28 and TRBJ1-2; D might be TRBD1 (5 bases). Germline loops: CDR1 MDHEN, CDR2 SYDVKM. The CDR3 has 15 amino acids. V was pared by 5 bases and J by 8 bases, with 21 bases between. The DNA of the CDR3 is TGTGCCAGCAGTCGCCGAGGAGACAGCGTTGGCGGCTACACCTTC. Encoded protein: CASSRRGDSVGGYTF.